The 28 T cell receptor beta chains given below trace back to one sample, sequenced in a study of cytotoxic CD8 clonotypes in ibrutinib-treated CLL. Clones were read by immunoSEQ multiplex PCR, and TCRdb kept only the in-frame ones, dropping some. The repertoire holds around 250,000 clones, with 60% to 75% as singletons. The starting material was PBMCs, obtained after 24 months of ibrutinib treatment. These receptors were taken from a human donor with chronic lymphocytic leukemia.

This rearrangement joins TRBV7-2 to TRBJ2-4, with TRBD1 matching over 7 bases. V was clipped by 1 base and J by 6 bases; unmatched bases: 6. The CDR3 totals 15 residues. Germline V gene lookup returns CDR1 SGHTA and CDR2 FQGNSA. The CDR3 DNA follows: TGTGCCAGCAGCTTAGGGGGGACAGCGACAAACATTCAGTACTTC. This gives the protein CASSLGGTATNIQYF.

CDR3 nucleotide sequence: TGTGCCAAGGCTAGCGCTAGCGGGAGCAATGAGCAGTTCTTC. It yields the protein CAKASASGSNEQFF. This sequence joins TRBV6-5 and TRBJ2-1, with 10 bases lining up with TRBD2. Germline CDR1 is MNHEY and CDR2 is SVGAGI. This CDR3 comprises 14 residues. The junction had 9 bases not matched to a gene; V was cut back by 10 bases and J by 6 bases.

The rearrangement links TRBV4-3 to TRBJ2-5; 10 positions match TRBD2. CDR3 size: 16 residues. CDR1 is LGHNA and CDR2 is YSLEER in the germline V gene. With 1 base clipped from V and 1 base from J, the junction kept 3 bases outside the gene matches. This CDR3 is CASSQATSGPQETQYF. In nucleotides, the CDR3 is TGCGCCAGCAGCCAAGCGACTAGCGGGCCCCAAGAGACCCAGTACTTC.

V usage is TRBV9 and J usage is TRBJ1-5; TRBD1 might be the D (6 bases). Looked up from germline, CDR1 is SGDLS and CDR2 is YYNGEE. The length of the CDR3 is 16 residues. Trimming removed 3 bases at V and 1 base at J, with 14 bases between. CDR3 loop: CASSAGPQGSNQPQHF. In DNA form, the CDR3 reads TGTGCCAGCAGCGCCGGCCCACAGGGAAGCAATCAGCCCCAGCATTTT.

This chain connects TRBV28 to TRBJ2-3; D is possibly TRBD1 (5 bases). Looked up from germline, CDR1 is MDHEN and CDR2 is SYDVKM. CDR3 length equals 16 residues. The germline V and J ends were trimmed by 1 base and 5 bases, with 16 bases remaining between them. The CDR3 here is CASSLSAGLKRDTQYF. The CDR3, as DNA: TGTGCCAGCAGTTTATCCGCAGGGCTAAAGCGAGATACGCAGTATTTT.

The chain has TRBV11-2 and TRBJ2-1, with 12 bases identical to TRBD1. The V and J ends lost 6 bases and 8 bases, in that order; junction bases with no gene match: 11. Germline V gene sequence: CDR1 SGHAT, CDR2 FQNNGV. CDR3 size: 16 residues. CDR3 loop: CASRIPGQGAPDEQFF. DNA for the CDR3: TGTGCCAGCAGGATACCGGGACAGGGGGCGCCGGATGAGCAGTTCTTC.

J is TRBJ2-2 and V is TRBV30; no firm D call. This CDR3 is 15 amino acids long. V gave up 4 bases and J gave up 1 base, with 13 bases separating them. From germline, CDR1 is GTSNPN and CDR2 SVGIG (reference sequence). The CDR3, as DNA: TGTGCCTGGATCTTGTCAGGATTGAACACCGGGGAGCTGTTTTTT. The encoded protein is CAWILSGLNTGELFF. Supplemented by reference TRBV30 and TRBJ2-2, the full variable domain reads SQTIHQWPATLVQPVGSPLSLECTVEGTSNPNLYWYRQAAGRGLQLLFYSVGIGQISSEVPQNLSASRPQDRQFILSSKKLLLSDSGFYLCAWILSGLNTGELFFGEGSRLTVL.

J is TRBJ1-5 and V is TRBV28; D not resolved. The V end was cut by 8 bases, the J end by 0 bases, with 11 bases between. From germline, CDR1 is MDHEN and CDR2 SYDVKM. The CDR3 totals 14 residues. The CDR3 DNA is TGTGCCAGCCTTCTAAGGTATAGCAATCAGCCCCAGCATTTT. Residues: CASLLRYSNQPQHF.

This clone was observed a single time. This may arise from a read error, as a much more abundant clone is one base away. The CDR3 DNA follows: TGTGCCAGCAGCTACACAGATACGCAGTATTTT. Its translation: CASSYTDTQYF. This chain connects TRBV7-2 to TRBJ2-3; no definite D call. In germline, CDR1 is SGHTA, CDR2 FQGNSA. Trimming removed 4 bases at V and 2 bases at J, with 1 base between. The CDR3 contains 11 residues.

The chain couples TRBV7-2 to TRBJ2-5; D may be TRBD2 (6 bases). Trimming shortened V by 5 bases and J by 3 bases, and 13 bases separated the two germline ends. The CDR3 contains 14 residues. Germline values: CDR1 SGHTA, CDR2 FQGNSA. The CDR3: CASSPGTFEETQYF. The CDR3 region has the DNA TGTGCCAGCAGCCCGGGGACTTTTGAAGAGACCCAGTACTTC.

The CDR3 region has the DNA TGTGCCAGCACCCCCACGACAGGGGATTACGAGCAGTACTTC. Residues: CASTPTTGDYEQYF. V gene TRBV28 combines with J gene TRBJ2-7; 8 bases match TRBD1. CDR3 size: 14 residues. Germline CDR1 is MDHEN and CDR2 is SYDVKM. Trimming took 7 bases from V and 4 from J; bases not matched to a gene: 9.

The CDR3 spells CASSYPYREGNEQYF. The CDR3 nucleotides are TGTGCCAGCAGCTACCCCTACAGGGAGGGTAACGAGCAGTACTTC. This chain links TRBV7-6 with TRBJ2-7, with a tentative D call TRBD2 (7 bases). The length of the CDR3 is 15 residues. In germline, CDR1 is SGHVS, CDR2 FNYEAQ. Trimming cost V 4 bases and J 5 bases, with 18 bases left between them. The full variable domain, rest sourced from reference TRBV7-6 and TRBJ2-7, is GAGVSQSPRYKVTKRGQDVALRCDPISGHVSLYWYRQALGQGPEFLTYFNYEAQQDKSGLPNDRFSAERPEGSISTLTIQRTEQRDSAMYRCASSYPYREGNEQYFGPGTRLTVT.

CDR3 residues: CASRYRVTEAFF. The CDR3 DNA is TGTGCCAGCAGATACAGGGTTACTGAAGCTTTCTTT. The chain joins TRBV28 to TRBJ1-1, with D possibly TRBD1 on 6 matching bases. Trimming removed 6 bases from V and 5 bases from J, with 10 bases in between. The CDR3 totals 12 residues. Germline V gene sequence: CDR1 MDHEN, CDR2 SYDVKM.

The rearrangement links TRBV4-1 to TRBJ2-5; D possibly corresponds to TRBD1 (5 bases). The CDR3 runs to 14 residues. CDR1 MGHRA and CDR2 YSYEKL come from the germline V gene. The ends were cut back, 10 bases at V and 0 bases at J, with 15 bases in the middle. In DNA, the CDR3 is TGCGCCACCAGAGAAGGGGTAAACCAAGAGACCCAGTACTTC. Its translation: CATREGVNQETQYF.

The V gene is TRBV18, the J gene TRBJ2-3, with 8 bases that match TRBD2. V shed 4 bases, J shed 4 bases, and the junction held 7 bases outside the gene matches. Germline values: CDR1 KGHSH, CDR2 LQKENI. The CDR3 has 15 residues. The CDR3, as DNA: TGTGCCAGCTCACTCGGACTAGCTGGAGCAGATACGCAGTATTTT. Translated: CASSLGLAGADTQYF.

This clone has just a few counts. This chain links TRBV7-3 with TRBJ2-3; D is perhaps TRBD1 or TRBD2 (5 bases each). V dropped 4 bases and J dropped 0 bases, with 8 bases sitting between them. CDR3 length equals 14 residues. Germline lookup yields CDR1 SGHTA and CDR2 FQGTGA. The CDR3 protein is CASSSWGSTDTQYF. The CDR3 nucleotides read TGTGCCAGCAGCTCCTGGGGGAGCACAGATACGCAGTATTTT.

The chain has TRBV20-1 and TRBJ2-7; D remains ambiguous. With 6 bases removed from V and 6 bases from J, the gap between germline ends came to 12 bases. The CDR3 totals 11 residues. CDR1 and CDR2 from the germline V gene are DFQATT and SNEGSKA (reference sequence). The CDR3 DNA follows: TGCAGTGCCATGGGCCCCTCCGAGCAGTACTTC. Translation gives CSAMGPSEQYF.

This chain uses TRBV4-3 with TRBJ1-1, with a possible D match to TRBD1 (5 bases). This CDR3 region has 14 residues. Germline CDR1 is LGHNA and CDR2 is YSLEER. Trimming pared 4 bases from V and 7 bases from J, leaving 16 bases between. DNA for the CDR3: TGCGCCAGCAGCCTTAGGAGGGGTGAGGGTGAAGCTTTCTTT. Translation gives CASSLRRGEGEAFF.

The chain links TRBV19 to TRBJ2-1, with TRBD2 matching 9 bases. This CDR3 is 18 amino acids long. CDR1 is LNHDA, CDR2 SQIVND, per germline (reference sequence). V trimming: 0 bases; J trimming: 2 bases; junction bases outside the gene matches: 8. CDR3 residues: CASSIDIVSGRTYNEQFF. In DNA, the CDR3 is TGTGCCAGTAGTATAGATATTGTTAGCGGGAGAACCTACAATGAGCAGTTCTTC.

CDR3 in amino acids: CASRERTGVTSGANVLTF. CDR3 DNA: TGTGCCAGCAGAGAAAGGACAGGGGTAACCTCTGGGGCCAACGTCCTGACTTTC. This sequence joins TRBV2 and TRBJ2-6; 9 bases are shared with TRBD1. The V gene's germline CDR1 is SNHLY and CDR2 FYNNEI. Losses at the gene ends were 6 bases for V and 0 bases for J; bases not matched to a gene: 9. CDR3 length equals 18 residues.

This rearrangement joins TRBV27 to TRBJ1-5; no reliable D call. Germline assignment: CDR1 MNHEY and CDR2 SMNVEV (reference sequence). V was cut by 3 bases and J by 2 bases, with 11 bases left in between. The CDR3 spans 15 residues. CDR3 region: CASSLGRSGNQPQHF. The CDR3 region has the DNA TGTGCCAGCAGTTTGGGAAGGAGTGGCAATCAGCCCCAGCATTTT.

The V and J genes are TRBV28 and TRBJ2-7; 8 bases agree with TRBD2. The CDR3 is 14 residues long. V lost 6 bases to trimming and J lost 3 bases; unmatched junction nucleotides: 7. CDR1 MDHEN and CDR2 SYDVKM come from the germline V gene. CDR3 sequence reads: CASREPGLVYEQYF. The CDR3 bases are TGTGCCAGCAGAGAGCCGGGACTAGTCTACGAGCAGTACTTC.

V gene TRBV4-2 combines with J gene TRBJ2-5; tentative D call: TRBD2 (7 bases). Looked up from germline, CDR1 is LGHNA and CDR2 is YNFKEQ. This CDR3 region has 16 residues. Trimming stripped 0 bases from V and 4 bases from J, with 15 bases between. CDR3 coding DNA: TGTGCCAGCAGCCAAGATCTGGAGGGGGGGCGAGAGACCCAGTACTTC. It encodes CASSQDLEGGRETQYF.

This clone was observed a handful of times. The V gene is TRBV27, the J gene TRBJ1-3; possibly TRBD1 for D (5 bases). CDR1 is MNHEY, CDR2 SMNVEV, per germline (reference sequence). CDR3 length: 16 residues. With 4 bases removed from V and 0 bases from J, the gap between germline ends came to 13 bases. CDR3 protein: CASSSLGPISGNTIYF. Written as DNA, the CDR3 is TGTGCCAGCAGTTCCTTGGGACCGATCTCTGGAAACACCATATATTTT.

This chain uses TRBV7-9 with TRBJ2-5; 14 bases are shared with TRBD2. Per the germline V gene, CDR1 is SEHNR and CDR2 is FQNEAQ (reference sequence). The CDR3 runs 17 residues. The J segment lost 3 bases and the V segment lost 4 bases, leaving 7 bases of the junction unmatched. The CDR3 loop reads CASSYPGLAGVKETQYF. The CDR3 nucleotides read TGTGCCAGCAGCTACCCGGGACTAGCGGGAGTAAAAGAGACCCAGTACTTC.

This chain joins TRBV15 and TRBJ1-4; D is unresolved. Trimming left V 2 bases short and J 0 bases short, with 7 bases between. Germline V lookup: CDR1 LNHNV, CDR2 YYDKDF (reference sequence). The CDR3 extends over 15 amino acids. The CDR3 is CATSRTTATNEKLFF. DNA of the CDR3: TGTGCCACCAGCAGAACTACTGCAACTAATGAAAAACTGTTTTTT.

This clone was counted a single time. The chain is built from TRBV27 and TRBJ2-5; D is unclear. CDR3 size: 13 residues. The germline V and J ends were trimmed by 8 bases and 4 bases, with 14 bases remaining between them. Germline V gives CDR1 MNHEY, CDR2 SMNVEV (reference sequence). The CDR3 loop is CASARGVRETQYF. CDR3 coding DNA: TGTGCCAGCGCCCGTGGGGTTCGAGAGACCCAGTACTTC.

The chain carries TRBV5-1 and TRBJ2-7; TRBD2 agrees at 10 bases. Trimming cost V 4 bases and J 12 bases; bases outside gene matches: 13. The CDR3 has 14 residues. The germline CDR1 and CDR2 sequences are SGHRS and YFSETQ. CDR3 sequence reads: CASSTGGLAGDAYF. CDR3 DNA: TGCGCCAGCAGCACCGGTGGCCTAGCGGGAGACGCGTACTTC.